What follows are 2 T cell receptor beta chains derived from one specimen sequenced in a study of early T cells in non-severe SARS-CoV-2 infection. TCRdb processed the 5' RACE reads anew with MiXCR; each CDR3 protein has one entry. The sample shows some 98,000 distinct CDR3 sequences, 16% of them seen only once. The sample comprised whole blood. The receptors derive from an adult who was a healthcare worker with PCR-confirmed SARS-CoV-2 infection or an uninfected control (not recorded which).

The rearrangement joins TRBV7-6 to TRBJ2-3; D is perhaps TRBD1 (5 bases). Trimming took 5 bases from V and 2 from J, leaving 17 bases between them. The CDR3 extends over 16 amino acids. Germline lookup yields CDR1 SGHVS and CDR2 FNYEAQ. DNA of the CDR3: TGTGCCAGCAGCCAAACTACGAAAGGGGACACAGATACGCAGTATTTT. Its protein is CASSQTTKGDTDTQYF. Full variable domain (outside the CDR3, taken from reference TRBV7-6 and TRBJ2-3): GAGVSQSPRYKVTKRGQDVALRCDPISGHVSLYWYRQALGQGPEFLTYFNYEAQQDKSGLPNDRFSAERPEGSISTLTIQRTEQRDSAMYRCASSQTTKGDTDTQYFGPGTRLTVL.

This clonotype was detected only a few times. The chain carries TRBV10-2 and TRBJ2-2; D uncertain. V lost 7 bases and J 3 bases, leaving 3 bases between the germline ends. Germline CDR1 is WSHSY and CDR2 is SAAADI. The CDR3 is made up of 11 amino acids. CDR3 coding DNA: TGCGCCAGCACCGACACCGGGGAGCTGTTTTTT. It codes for CASTDTGELFF.